The rows below give T cell receptor beta chains drawn from one sample of a study of T-cell memory formation after mild COVID-19. TCRdb reprocessed the 5' RACE reads with MiXCR, giving one entry per CDR3 protein. The sample contains roughly 100,000 distinct CDR3 sequences, approximately 13% of which appear only once. What was sequenced was PBMCs or a T cell subset sorted from them (not recorded which). The receptors come from an adult woman who had mild COVID-19 (a few samples of this study predate the infection). Cell type and time point are not known. CDR3s include the opening cysteine and the closing phenylalanine or tryptophan. A D gene is named only where the DNA matches it firmly. Expanded clones get a size class; other rows say once, few or many, or leave the size out.

CDR3 length | J gene | D gene | V gene | clone size | CDR3 protein | CDR3 DNA
15 | TRBJ2-1 | TRBD1 | TRBV19 | NA | CASSIWDRGGNEQFF | TGTGCCAGTAGTATTTGGGACAGGGGAGGCAATGAGCAGTTCTTC
18 | TRBJ2-1 | NA | TRBV7-9 | NA | CASSLATVSPQLSNEQFF | TGTGCCAGCAGCTTAGCCACGGTGTCCCCTCAGTTGAGTAATGAGCAGTTCTTC
16 | TRBJ1-2 | NA | TRBV20-1 | NA | CSARDLRTDGNYGYTF | TGCAGTGCTAGAGATCTGAGGACAGATGGTAACTATGGCTACACCTTC
15 | TRBJ2-1 | TRBD1 | TRBV12-3/TRBV12-4 | NA | CASSLGTGGHNEQFF | TGTGCCAGCAGTTTGGGGACAGGGGGTCACAATGAGCAGTTCTTC
14 | TRBJ2-7 | NA | TRBV7-9 | few | CASSSPGTGDEQYF | TGTGCCAGCAGCTCTCCCGGGACGGGGGACGAGCAGTACTTC
15 | TRBJ1-2 | NA | TRBV7-9 | NA | CASSLSFGGLYGYTF | TGTGCCAGCAGCCTCAGCTTCGGCGGACTCTATGGCTACACCTTC
12 | TRBJ2-2 | NA | TRBV11-2 | few | CASSPHTGELFF | TGTGCCAGCAGCCCTCACACCGGGGAGCTGTTTTTT
17 | TRBJ2-1 | TRBD2 | TRBV9 | many | CASSLPRGGGPTNEQFF | TGTGCCAGCTCCCTCCCCCGGGGCGGGGGGCCAACCAATGAGCAGTTCTTC
16 | TRBJ2-4 | NA | TRBV3-1 | NA | CASSQDFGKAKNIQYF | TGTGCCAGCAGCCAAGATTTCGGTAAAGCCAAAAACATTCAGTACTTC
15 | TRBJ2-3 | NA | TRBV6-1 | NA | CASSETGSGADTQYF | TGTGCCAGCAGTGAAACTGGGTCTGGGGCAGATACGCAGTATTTT
15 | TRBJ2-7 | NA | TRBV7-8 | NA | CASSPLDSLSYEQYF | TGTGCCAGCAGCCCCCTGGACAGTCTTTCCTACGAGCAGTACTTC
15 | TRBJ1-2 | NA | TRBV20-1 | NA | CSVTVPGTFNYGYTF | TGCAGTGTCACCGTCCCAGGGACCTTTAACTATGGCTACACCTTC
12 | TRBJ1-1 | NA | TRBV7-9 | few | CASSSATPVGFF | TGTGCCAGCAGCTCCGCGACCCCTGTAGGTTTCTTT
15 | TRBJ2-7 | TRBD1 | TRBV7-2 | large | CASRSTGTDAYEQYF | TGTGCCAGCAGGTCTACCGGGACAGACGCCTACGAGCAGTACTTC
14 | TRBJ2-5 | NA | TRBV9 | NA | CASSVDGSGETQYF | TGTGCCAGCAGCGTAGACGGGAGCGGAGAGACCCAGTACTTC
13 | TRBJ1-1 | NA | TRBV15 | NA | CASSRVTVSEAFF | TGTGCCTCAAGCAGGGTGACTGTCTCTGAAGCTTTCTTT
14 | TRBJ2-1 | NA | TRBV27 | many | CASSLGTHFNEQFF | TGTGCCAGCAGTTTAGGGACCCACTTCAATGAGCAGTTCTTC
16 | TRBJ2-1 | NA | TRBV20-1 | NA | CSARDPGAHTYNEQFF | TGCAGTGCTAGAGATCCAGGGGCGCACACCTACAATGAGCAGTTCTTC
17 | TRBJ1-2 | NA | TRBV21-1 | few | CASSKGGGPVRWNGYTF | TGTGCCAGCAGCAAAGGGGGGGGCCCCGTCCGGTGGAATGGCTACACCTTC
15 | TRBJ2-7 | NA | TRBV5-5 | many | CASSLESHPTYEQYF | TGTGCCAGCAGCTTGGAATCCCACCCAACCTACGAGCAGTACTTC
15 | TRBJ2-1 | TRBD2 | TRBV20-1 | few | CSARDRGVPYNEQFF | TGCAGTGCTAGAGATCGGGGGGTCCCCTACAATGAGCAGTTCTTC
15 | TRBJ2-5 | NA | TRBV25-1 | few | CASSEIRQAQETQYF | TGTGCCAGCAGTGAGATAAGACAGGCTCAAGAGACCCAGTACTTC
14 | TRBJ2-5 | NA | TRBV20-1 | many | CSARGQSQGETQYF | TGCAGTGCTAGAGGGCAGTCCCAAGGGGAGACCCAGTACTTC
14 | TRBJ2-7 | TRBD2 | TRBV6-2/TRBV6-3 | NA | CASSDGLAGVEQYF | TGTGCCAGCAGTGACGGACTAGCGGGAGTCGAGCAGTACTTC
16 | TRBJ1-1 | NA | TRBV18 | NA | CASSPEETGRNTEAFF | TGTGCCAGCTCACCTGAGGAAACAGGGAGGAACACTGAAGCTTTCTTT
15 | TRBJ2-5 | NA | TRBV5-4 | NA | CASSLALGNEETQYF | TGTGCCAGCAGCTTGGCCCTGGGGAATGAGGAGACCCAGTACTTC
13 | TRBJ2-7 | NA | TRBV9 | NA | CASSVGAGYEQYF | TGTGCCAGCAGCGTAGGGGCCGGTTACGAGCAGTACTTC
16 | TRBJ2-7 | TRBD1 | TRBV5-1 | few | CASSLATGTGIYEQYF | TGCGCCAGCAGCTTAGCCACCGGGACAGGAATCTACGAGCAGTACTTC
19 | TRBJ2-2 | TRBD1 | TRBV12-3/TRBV12-4 | NA | CASSPPGVSGQGNTGELFF | TGTGCCAGCAGTCCCCCCGGGGTCTCGGGACAGGGAAACACCGGGGAGCTGTTTTTT
8 | TRBJ2-3 | NA | TRBV20-1 | NA | CSVGTQYF | TGCAGTGTCGGTACGCAGTATTTT
17 | TRBJ2-6 | TRBD2 | TRBV7-9 | NA | CASTIAGVGSGANVLTF | TGTGCCAGCACAATAGCGGGTGTGGGCTCTGGGGCCAACGTCCTGACTTTC
15 | TRBJ2-7 | TRBD2 | TRBV20-1 | NA | CSAREGLAGPYEQYF | TGCAGTGCTAGAGAAGGACTAGCGGGACCCTACGAGCAGTACTTC
13 | TRBJ2-7 | NA | TRBV20-1 | NA | CSASASRLAVQYF | TGCAGTGCTAGCGCGAGTAGGCTTGCGGTGCAGTACTTC
18 | TRBJ2-5 | TRBD2 | TRBV7-9 | few | CASSPGTSGMTRGETQYF | TGTGCCAGCAGCCCCGGGACTAGCGGAATGACGAGAGGAGAGACCCAGTACTTC
16 | TRBJ1-1 | TRBD1 | TRBV4-1 | few | CASSQDTGGVITEAFF | TGCGCCAGCAGCCAAGATACAGGGGGGGTTATCACTGAAGCTTTCTTT
14 | TRBJ1-5 | NA | TRBV5-6 | NA | CASSRSSYNQPQHF | TGTGCCAGCAGCCGTTCAAGTTACAATCAGCCCCAGCATTTT
16 | TRBJ2-1 | TRBD2 | TRBV20-1 | many | CSARDRRLAGNNEQFF | TGCAGTGCTAGAGATCGGAGACTAGCGGGAAACAATGAGCAGTTCTTC